This T cell receptor (beta chain) appears in the sequencing data of a study of cytomegalovirus exposure and HLA in healthy donors. The PCR used 60 Vbeta and 13 Jbeta primers. Some clones are missing from TCRdb's copy, which holds only in-frame ones; the method was immunoSEQ multiplex PCR. The sample lists roughly 110,000 clones, roughly 80% occurring once. The CDR3 loop spans 16 amino acids. The germline V and J ends were trimmed by 4 bases and 3 bases, with 17 bases remaining between them. Looked up from germline, CDR1 is SGHRS and CDR2 is YFSETQ. Specimen: PBMCs. V and J are TRBV5-1 and TRBJ2-4; a weak D match, TRBD1 (7 bases). The TCR originated in a man younger than 45 in good health and CMV-seropositive. The DNA for the CDR3 is TGCGCCAGCAGCAGCTCGACAGGGACTGTCAAAAACATTCAGTACTTC. Its protein is CASSSSTGTVKNIQYF.